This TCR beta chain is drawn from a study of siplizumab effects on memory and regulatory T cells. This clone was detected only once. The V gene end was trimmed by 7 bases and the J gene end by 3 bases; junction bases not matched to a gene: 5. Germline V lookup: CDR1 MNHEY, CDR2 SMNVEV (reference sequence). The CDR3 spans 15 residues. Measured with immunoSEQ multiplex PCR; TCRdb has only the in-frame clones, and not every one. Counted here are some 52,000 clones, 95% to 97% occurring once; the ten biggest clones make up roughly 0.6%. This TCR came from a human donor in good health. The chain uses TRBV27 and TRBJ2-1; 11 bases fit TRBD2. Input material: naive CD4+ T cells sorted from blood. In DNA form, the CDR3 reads TGTGCCAGCACGAAACTAGCGGGAGTCTACAATGAGCAGTTCTTC. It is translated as CASTKLAGVYNEQFF.